Following are 3 T cell receptor beta chains from one sample sequenced in a study of OX40 agonist ivuxolimab in advanced cancers. Method: immunoSEQ multiplex PCR; TCRdb's copy keeps in-frame clones and lacks some. The repertoire consists of 50,000 or so clones, with 85% occurring once and the leading ten covering approximately 20%. The specimen comprised CD4+ or CD8+ T cells sorted from blood, sampled in a trial of the OX40 agonist ivuxolimab. The receptor source for this set is an adult with an advanced solid tumor such as melanoma, head and neck, liver or kidney cancer.

Concerning this clone: In this CDR3 the conserved last residue, phenylalanine or tryptophan, is missing, so a read error is likely. The chain employs TRBV9 and TRBJ1-6; 11 bases map to TRBD1. The CDR3 contains 14 residues. V lost 3 bases to trimming and J lost 9 bases; unmatched junction nucleotides: 2. The germline V gene has CDR1 SGDLS and CDR2 YYNGEE. The chain's CDR3 is CASSDGQGASPLHL. CDR3 bases: TGTGCCAGCAGCGACGGACAGGGGGCTTCACCCCTCCACCTT.

The rearrangement joins TRBV7-6 to TRBJ2-2; unclear D gene. Trimming took off 5 bases at V and 7 bases at J, with 8 bases between the two ends. CDR1 is SGHVS and CDR2 is FNYEAQ in the germline V gene. CDR3 length: 12 amino acids. The CDR3 sequence: CASSRTVGELFF. The CDR3 bases are TGTGCCAGCAGCCGTACTGTCGGGGAGCTGTTTTTT.

The chain has TRBV27 and TRBJ2-1, with TRBD2 matching 12 bases. Germline trimming cut 10 bases from V and 6 bases from J; bases unmatched to any gene: 10. Germline values: CDR1 MNHEY, CDR2 SMNVEV (reference sequence). This CDR3 region has 15 residues. The CDR3 spells CATLLTSGGINEQFF. The CDR3 DNA is TGTGCCACCCTTTTGACTAGCGGGGGAATCAATGAGCAGTTCTTC.